A selection of T cell receptor beta chains follows, all from one sample in a study of CD8+CD57+ T cells in acquired aplastic anemia. Each CDR3 protein gets one entry after TCRdb re-called the reads with MiXCR. The data hold 90,000 to 150,000 distinct CDR3 sequences, with under 60% observed a single time. Sequencing used sorted CD4+, CD8+, or CD8+CD57+ T cells (not recorded which) from PBMCs. Receptors originate from a human donor with aplastic anemia. CDR3s include the opening cysteine and the closing phenylalanine or tryptophan. D genes are given only for firm matches.

TRBJ2-7,TRBV10-3,.,CSTAQYHYEQYF
TRBJ2-7,TRBV20-1,TRBD1,CSAPDRAYEQYF
TRBJ2-7,TRBV15,.,CATSSLAGQGYEQYF
TRBJ1-3,TRBV10-3,.,CAISESVGGAGNTIYF
TRBJ2-5,TRBV7-8,TRBD1,CASSLRGQGARQTQYF
TRBJ1-2,TRBV6-1,TRBD1,CASSTGVYGYTF
TRBJ2-5,TRBV7-2,.,CASSLGRETQYF
TRBJ2-3,TRBV20-1,TRBD2,CSARVFGLAGGTDTQYF
TRBJ1-2,TRBV10-3,TRBD1,CAISGTGDGGYTF
TRBJ2-3,TRBV2,.,CASRMSTDTQYF
TRBJ2-7,TRBV7-3,TRBD1,CASRRTGGNEQYF
TRBJ1-1,TRBV6-5,.,CASRMNTEAFF
TRBJ2-3,TRBV2,TRBD2,CASSVGLAGGIDTQYF
TRBJ2-7,TRBV12-3/TRBV12-4,.,CATTGEAYEQYF
TRBJ1-1,TRBV7-2,TRBD1,CASSSQGAYTEAFF
TRBJ1-1,TRBV2,TRBD1,CASSDQGANTEAFF